This T cell receptor (beta chain) emerged from a study of cytomegalovirus exposure and HLA in healthy donors. The wider study: A later analysis reported the same platform for the roughly 120 validation repertoires and the 500 to 750 first-cohort repertoires. Study-wide results and caveats: Both high specificity and high sensitivity reportedly marked the classifier's diagnosis of cytomegalovirus status.

V lost 6 bases, J lost 4 bases, and 16 bases lay in between. Germline V gene lookup returns CDR1 ENHRY and CDR2 SYGVKD. The CDR3 is made up of 15 amino acids. Here immunoSEQ multiplex PCR was the method, and the copy in TCRdb shows in-frame clones only, minus some. This sample yields a few hundred thousand clones, of which 90% are seen a single time; less than 0.4% belongs to the top ten. Regarding this clone: Its cognate antigen is unknown.

Sample: PBMCs. The V and J genes are TRBV10-3 and TRBJ1-3; a weak D match, TRBD1 (5 bases). This TCR came from a woman between 18 and 29 years old in good health and CMV-seronegative. CDR3 DNA sequence: TGTGCCATCAGGCTCATTAAGGGGCCCGGAAACACCATATATTTT. Translating gives CAIRLIKGPGNTIYF.